The clone carrying this TCR beta chain was seen a single time. The target antigen is unknown. The data belong to a study of cytomegalovirus exposure and HLA in healthy donors. A multiplex PCR was run with 60 Vbeta primers and 13 Jbeta primers. TCRdb keeps only in-frame clones here, not all; method: immunoSEQ multiplex PCR. The table lists 150,000 to 200,000 clones, more than 65% of them singletons. Whole-study results and caveats: Near-uniform donor sequencing depth was presumed by presence/absence analyses. In an earlier analysis, in about 530 donors, most V segments appeared productive either ~87% or ~30% of the time.

Per germline, CDR1 SNHLY and CDR2 FYNNEI. The CDR3 has 15 amino acids. Germline trimming cut 1 base from V and 4 bases from J; bases unmatched to any gene: 6. Sequencing was carried out using PBMCs. The V and J genes are TRBV2 and TRBJ1-1; 7 nucleotides align to TRBD1. The TCR was taken from a man in his forties in good health and CMV-seropositive. The CDR3: CASSEVARGTTEAFF. The CDR3, as DNA: TGTGCCAGCAGTGAAGTTGCCAGGGGGACCACTGAAGCTTTCTTT.